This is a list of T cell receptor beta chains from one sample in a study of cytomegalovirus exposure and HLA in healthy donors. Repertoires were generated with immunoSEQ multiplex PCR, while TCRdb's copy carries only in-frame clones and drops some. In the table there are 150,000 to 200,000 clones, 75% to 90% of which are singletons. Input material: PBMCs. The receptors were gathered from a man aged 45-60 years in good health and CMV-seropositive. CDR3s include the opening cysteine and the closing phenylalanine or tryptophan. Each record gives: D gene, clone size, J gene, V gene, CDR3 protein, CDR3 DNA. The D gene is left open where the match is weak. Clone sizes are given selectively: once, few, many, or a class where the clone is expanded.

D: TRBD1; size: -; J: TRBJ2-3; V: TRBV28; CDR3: CASSLSTGQNTQYF; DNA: TGTGCCAGCAGTTTAAGCACGGGACAGAATACGCAGTATTTT
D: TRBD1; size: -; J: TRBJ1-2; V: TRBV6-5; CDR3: CASSYSGQGGGYTF; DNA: TGTGCCAGCAGTTACTCGGGACAGGGGGGTGGCTACACCTTC
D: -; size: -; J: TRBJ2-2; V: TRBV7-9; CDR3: CSSSPGQGNTGELFF; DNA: TGTTCCAGCAGCCCGGGCCAGGGTAACACCGGGGAGCTGTTTTTT
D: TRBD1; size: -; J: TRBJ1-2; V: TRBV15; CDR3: CATSRERDRLNYGYTF; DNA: TGTGCCACCAGCAGAGAGCGGGACAGGCTTAACTATGGCTACACCTTC
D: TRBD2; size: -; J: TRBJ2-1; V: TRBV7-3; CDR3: CASSLMAGGNEQFF; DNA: TGTGCCAGCAGCTTAATGGCGGGGGGCAATGAGCAGTTCTTC
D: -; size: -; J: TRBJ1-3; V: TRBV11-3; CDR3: CASSLGASGNTIYF; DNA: TGTGCCAGCAGCTTGGGGGCCTCTGGAAACACCATATATTTT
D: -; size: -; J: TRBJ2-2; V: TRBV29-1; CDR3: CSVEETSTGTGELFF; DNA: TGCAGCGTTGAAGAAACTAGTACGGGCACCGGGGAGCTGTTTTTT
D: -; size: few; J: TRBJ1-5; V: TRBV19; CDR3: CASSFIDQPQHF; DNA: TGTGCCAGTAGTTTCATTGATCAGCCCCAGCATTTT
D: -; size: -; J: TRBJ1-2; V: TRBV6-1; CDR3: CASSNRDIFYGYTF; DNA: TGTGCCAGCAGTAACCGGGACATTTTCTATGGCTACACCTTC
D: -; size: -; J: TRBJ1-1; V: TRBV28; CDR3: CASSHGWMNTEAFF; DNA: TGTGCCAGCAGTCACGGGTGGATGAACACTGAAGCTTTCTTT
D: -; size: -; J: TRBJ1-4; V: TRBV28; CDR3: CASLETGSNEKLFF; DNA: TGTGCCAGCCTTGAAACAGGGTCGAACGAAAAACTGTTTTTT
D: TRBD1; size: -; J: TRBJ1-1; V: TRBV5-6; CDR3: CASSFPQGATTEAFF; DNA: TGTGCCAGCAGCTTCCCACAGGGGGCGACCACTGAAGCTTTCTTT
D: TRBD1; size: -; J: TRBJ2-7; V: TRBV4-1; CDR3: CASGHSRQGPSSEQYF; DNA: TGCGCCAGCGGCCATTCGCGACAGGGTCCCTCATCGGAGCAGTACTTC
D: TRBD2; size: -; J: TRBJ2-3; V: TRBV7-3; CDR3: CASSSRTSTSTDTQYF; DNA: TGTGCCAGCAGCTCGAGGACTAGTACTAGCACAGATACGCAGTATTTT
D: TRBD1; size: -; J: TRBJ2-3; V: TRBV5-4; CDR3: CASSYRQGTDTQYF; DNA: TGTGCCAGCAGCTACCGACAGGGGACAGATACGCAGTATTTT
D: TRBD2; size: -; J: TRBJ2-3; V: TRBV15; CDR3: CATSYLAAGTDTQYF; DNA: TGTGCCACCAGTTACCTAGCGGCCGGGACAGATACGCAGTATTTT
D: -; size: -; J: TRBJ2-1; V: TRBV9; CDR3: CASSVGYSNYNEQFF; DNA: TGTGCCAGCAGCGTAGGGTACAGCAACTACAATGAGCAGTTCTTC
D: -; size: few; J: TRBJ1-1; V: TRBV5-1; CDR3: CASSLGGDWSVTEAFF; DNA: TGCGCCAGCAGCTTGGGGGGGGACTGGTCGGTCACTGAAGCTTTCTTT
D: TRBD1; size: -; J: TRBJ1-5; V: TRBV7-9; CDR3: CASSGQGWTQPQHF; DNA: TGTGCCAGCTCCGGACAGGGTTGGACTCAGCCCCAGCATTTT
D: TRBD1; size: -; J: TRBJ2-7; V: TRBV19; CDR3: CASSTWTGGYEQYF; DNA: TGTGCCAGTAGTACTTGGACAGGGGGCTACGAGCAGTACTTC
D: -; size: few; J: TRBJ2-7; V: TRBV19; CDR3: CASSGGAYEQYF; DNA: TGTGCCAGTAGTGGCGGGGCCTACGAGCAGTACTTC
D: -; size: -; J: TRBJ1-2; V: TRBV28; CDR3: CASSSGYGYTF; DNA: TGTGCCAGCAGTTCGGGTTATGGCTACACCTTC
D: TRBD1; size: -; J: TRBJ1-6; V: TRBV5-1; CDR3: CASSYTGTGGDSPLHF; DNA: TGCGCCAGCAGTTATACCGGGACAGGGGGAGATTCACCCCTCCACTTT
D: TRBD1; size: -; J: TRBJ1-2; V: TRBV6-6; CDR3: CASLTGAGGYTF; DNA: TGTGCCAGCCTAACAGGGGCTGGGGGCTACACCTTC
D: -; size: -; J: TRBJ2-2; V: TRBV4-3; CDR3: CASSQEWRRQGNTGELFF; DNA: TGCGCCAGCAGCCAAGAGTGGAGAAGGCAGGGGAACACCGGGGAGCTGTTTTTT
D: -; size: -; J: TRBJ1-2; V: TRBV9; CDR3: CASSVTMDTPYYGYTF; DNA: TGTGCCAGCAGCGTGACAATGGACACGCCGTACTATGGCTACACCTTC
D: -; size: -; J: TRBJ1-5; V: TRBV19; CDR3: CASSISAVQPQHF; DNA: TGTGCCAGTAGTATATCTGCGGTTCAGCCCCAGCATTTT
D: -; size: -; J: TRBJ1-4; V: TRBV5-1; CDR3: CASSLATGATNEKLFF; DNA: TGCGCCAGCAGCTTGGCTACAGGTGCAACTAATGAAAAACTGTTTTTT
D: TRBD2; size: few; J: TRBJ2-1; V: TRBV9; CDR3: CASSVSGSSYNEQFF; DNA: TGTGCCAGCAGCGTTAGCGGGAGCTCCTACAATGAGCAGTTCTTC
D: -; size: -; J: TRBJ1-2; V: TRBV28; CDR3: CASSLLDSNYGYTF; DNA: TGTGCCAGCAGTTTATTGGACAGTAACTATGGCTACACCTTC
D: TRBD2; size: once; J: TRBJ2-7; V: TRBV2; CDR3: CASSEPRLAGGEQYF; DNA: TGTGCCAGCAGTGAACCACGACTAGCGGGGGGCGAGCAGTACTTC
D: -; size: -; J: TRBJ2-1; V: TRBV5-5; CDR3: CASSREFGTYNEQFF; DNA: TGTGCCAGCAGCCGCGAATTCGGGACTTACAATGAGCAGTTCTTC
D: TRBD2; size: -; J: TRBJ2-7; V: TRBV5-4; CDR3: CASSPGTSGRAGSYEQYF; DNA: TGTGCCAGCAGCCCGGGGACTAGCGGGAGGGCTGGCTCCTACGAGCAGTACTTC
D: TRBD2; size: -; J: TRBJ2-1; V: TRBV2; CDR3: CASNVAGLNEQFF; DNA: TGTGCCAGCAATGTAGCGGGGCTCAATGAGCAGTTCTTC
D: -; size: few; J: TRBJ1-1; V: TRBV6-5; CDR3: CASSYGPGLPEAFF; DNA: TGTGCCAGCAGTTACGGTCCGGGGTTGCCTGAAGCTTTCTTT